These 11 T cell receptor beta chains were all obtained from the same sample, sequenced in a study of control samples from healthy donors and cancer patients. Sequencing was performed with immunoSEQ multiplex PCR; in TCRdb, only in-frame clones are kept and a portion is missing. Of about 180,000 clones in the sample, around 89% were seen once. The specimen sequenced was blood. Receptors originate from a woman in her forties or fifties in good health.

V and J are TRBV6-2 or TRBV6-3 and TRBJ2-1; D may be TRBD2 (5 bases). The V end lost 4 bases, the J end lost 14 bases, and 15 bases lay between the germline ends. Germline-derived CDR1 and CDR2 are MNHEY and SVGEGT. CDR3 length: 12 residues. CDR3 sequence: CASSSTQREKFF. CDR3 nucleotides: TGTGCCAGCAGTTCTACTCAGAGGGAAAAGTTCTTC.

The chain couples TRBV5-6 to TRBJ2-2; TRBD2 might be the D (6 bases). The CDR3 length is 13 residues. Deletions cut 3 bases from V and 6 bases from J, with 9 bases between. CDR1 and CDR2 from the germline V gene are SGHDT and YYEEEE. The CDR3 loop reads CASSSRLAGELFF. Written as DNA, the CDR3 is TGTGCCAGCAGCTCTAGACTAGCCGGGGAGCTGTTTTTT.

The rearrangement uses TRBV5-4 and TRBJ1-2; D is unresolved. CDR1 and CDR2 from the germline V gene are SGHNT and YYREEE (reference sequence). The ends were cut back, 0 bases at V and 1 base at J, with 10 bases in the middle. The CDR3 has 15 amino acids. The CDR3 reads CASSLAPDRNYGYTF. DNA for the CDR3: TGTGCCAGCAGCTTGGCGCCAGACCGTAACTATGGCTACACCTTC.

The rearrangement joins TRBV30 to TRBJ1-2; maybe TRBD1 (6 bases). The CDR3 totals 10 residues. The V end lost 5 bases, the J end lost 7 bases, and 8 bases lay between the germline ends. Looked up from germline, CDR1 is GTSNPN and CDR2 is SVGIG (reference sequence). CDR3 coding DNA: TGTGCCTGGTACAGGGTTGGCTACACCTTC. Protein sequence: CAWYRVGYTF.

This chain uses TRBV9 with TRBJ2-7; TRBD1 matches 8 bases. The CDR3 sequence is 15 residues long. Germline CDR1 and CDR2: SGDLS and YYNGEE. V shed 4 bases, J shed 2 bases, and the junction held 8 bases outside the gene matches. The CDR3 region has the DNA TGTGCCAGCAGCCCTAGGCCAGGGGGCCCCTACGAGCAGTACTTC. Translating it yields CASSPRPGGPYEQYF.

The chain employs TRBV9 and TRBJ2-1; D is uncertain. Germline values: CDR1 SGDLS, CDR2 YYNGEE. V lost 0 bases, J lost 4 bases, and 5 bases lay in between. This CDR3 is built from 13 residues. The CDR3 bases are TGTGCCAGCAGCGTAGGCATTTACAATGAGCAGTTCTTC. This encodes CASSVGIYNEQFF.

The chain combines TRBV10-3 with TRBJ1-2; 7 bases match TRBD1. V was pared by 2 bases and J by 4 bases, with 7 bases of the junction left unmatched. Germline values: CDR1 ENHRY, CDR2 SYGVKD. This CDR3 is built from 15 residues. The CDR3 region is CAISEPTGRTYGYTF. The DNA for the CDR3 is TGTGCCATCAGTGAGCCGACAGGGAGAACCTATGGCTACACCTTC.

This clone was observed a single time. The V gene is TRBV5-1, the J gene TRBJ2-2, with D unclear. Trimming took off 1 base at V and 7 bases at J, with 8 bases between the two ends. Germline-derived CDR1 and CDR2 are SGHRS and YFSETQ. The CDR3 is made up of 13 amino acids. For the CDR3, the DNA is TGCGCCAGCAGCTTGAACGTAAACGGGGAGCTGTTTTTT. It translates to CASSLNVNGELFF.

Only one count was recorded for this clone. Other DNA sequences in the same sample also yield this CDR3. CDR3 in amino acids: CSARQETQYF. The DNA for the CDR3 is TGCAGTGCTCGCCAGGAGACCCAGTACTTC. The J gene is TRBJ2-5, the V gene TRBV20-1; D is unresolved. V was trimmed by 5 bases and J by 5 bases, leaving 6 bases between them. The CDR3 loop spans 10 amino acids. Germline values: CDR1 DFQATT, CDR2 SNEGSKA (reference sequence).

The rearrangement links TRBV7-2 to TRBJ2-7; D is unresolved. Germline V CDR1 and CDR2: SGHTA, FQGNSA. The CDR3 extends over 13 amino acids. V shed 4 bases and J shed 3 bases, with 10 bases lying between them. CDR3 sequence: CASSYREYYEQYF. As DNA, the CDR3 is TGTGCCAGCAGCTACAGAGAATACTACGAGCAGTACTTC.

The DNA for the CDR3 is TGTGCCAGCAGCTCCAAGGGCAGCTCTGGAAACACCATATATTTT. Protein: CASSSKGSSGNTIYF. The chain links TRBV7-9 to TRBJ1-3; no definite D call. The CDR3 runs to 15 residues. Trimming left V 4 bases short and J 0 bases short, with 10 bases between. The germline V gene encodes CDR1 SEHNR and CDR2 FQNEAQ (reference sequence).